Listed here is a single T cell receptor beta chain. This sample was included in a study of OX40 agonist ivuxolimab in advanced cancers. Method: immunoSEQ multiplex PCR; TCRdb's copy keeps in-frame clones and lacks some. The sample includes 55,000 to 65,000 clones, 85% of them seen just once. The origin of this receptor is an adult with an advanced solid tumor such as melanoma, head and neck, liver or kidney cancer. This sample comprised CD4+ or CD8+ T cells sorted from blood, obtained in a trial of the OX40 agonist ivuxolimab.

The CDR3 DNA follows: TGTGCCAGCAGCTTAGCCATTACCGGGGAGCTGTTTTTT. Encoded protein: CASSLAITGELFF. V and J are TRBV7-9 and TRBJ2-2, with D unclear. Trimming shortened V by 0 bases and J by 5 bases, and 4 bases separated the two germline ends. This CDR3 is built from 13 residues. The germline gives CDR1 SEHNR, CDR2 FQNEAQ (reference sequence).